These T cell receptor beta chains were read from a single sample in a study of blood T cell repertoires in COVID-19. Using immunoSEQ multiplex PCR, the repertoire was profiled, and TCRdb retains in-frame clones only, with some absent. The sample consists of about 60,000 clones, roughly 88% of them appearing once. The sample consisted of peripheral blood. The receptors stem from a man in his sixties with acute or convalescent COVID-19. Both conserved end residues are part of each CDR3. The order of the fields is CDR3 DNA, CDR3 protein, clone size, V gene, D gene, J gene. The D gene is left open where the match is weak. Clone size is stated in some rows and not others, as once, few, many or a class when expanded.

TGCGCCAGCAGCTTGGGGACAGATTATAATTCACCCCTCCACTTT	CASSLGTDYNSPLHF	once	TRBV5-1	-	TRBJ1-6
TGTGCCAGCAGCTTGGACAGTAAAAATTCACCCCTCCACTTT	CASSLDSKNSPLHF	-	TRBV7-9	-	TRBJ1-6
TGTGCCAGCAGCTTTTCCGGGACAGGGAACACAGATACGCAGTATTTT	CASSFSGTGNTDTQYF	-	TRBV11-3	TRBD1	TRBJ2-3
TGTGCCAGCAGTTTCACAGGGGGCAATTCACCCCTCCACTTT	CASSFTGGNSPLHF	-	TRBV27	TRBD1	TRBJ1-6
TGTGCCAGCATCAACCAGGACAGCGAGCAGTACTTC	CASINQDSEQYF	-	TRBV9	-	TRBJ2-7
TGTGCCACCAGTGATTTTCCCAGGGCTGAAGCTTTCTTT	CATSDFPRAEAFF	-	TRBV24-1	-	TRBJ1-1
TGCAGTGCTAGTGGGGGGAGGGAGGGCCACCTTCCCTCCTACGAGCAGTACTTC	CSASGGREGHLPSYEQYF	-	TRBV20-1	TRBD2	TRBJ2-7
TGTGCCAGCAGTACTCCGGGACAGGGGGCAACTAATGAAAAACTGTTTTTT	CASSTPGQGATNEKLFF	few	TRBV7-8	TRBD1	TRBJ1-4
TGTGCCAGCAGCTTAGTGGGGACAGGGGGCTTAGGGGCCCAGTACTTC	CASSLVGTGGLGAQYF	-	TRBV7-2	TRBD1	TRBJ2-5
TGTGCCAGCAGCTTAGAATCAGACAGGTCTATATCCTACAATGAGCAGTTCTTC	CASSLESDRSISYNEQFF	-	TRBV7-2	-	TRBJ2-1
TGTGCCAGCAGTGGAGGGCGGGGCGGCAATCAGCCCCAGCATTTT	CASSGGRGGNQPQHF	-	TRBV2	-	TRBJ1-5
TGTGCCAGCAGCGGGGGGACAGGGAGACAAGAGACCCAGTACTTC	CASSGGTGRQETQYF	-	TRBV5-5	TRBD1	TRBJ2-5
TGTGCCAGCAGCCTTATAGCGGAAGAGACCCAGTACTTC	CASSLIAEETQYF	-	TRBV6-6	-	TRBJ2-5
TGCGCCAGCAGCTTTGCCGCTAGCGGGAGGAAGGATACGCAGTATTTT	CASSFAASGRKDTQYF	-	TRBV5-1	TRBD2	TRBJ2-3
TGTGCCATCAGAGGCGGGAGGGCCGACTACGAGCAGTACTTC	CAIRGGRADYEQYF	-	TRBV10-3	TRBD2	TRBJ2-7
TGCAGTGCTAGAGGTACCTACGAGCAGTACTTC	CSARGTYEQYF	-	TRBV20-1	-	TRBJ2-7
TGTGCCAGCAGCTTAGTCTTAGGACAGGGAGGCGAGCAGTACTTC	CASSLVLGQGGEQYF	-	TRBV7-9	TRBD1	TRBJ2-7
TGCGCCAGCAGCCTTCGGGAGCAGGGCTCCTATGGCTACACCTTC	CASSLREQGSYGYTF	once	TRBV4-1	-	TRBJ1-2
TGTGCCAGCAGTGGGGGAGCGGGAGCAACAGATACGCAGTATTTT	CASSGGAGATDTQYF	-	TRBV2	TRBD2	TRBJ2-3
TGTGCCAGCAGTTTATGGGGAGGGGAAACTTTCTTT	CASSLWGGETFF	-	TRBV28	-	TRBJ1-1
TGCGCCAGCAGCTTAAACAGGGAGGGTGAAAAACTGTTTTTT	CASSLNREGEKLFF	-	TRBV5-1	-	TRBJ1-4
TGCGCCAGCAGTTCGGCGGGACTAGCGGGAGCAGGTTACGAGCAGTACTTC	CASSSAGLAGAGYEQYF	-	TRBV5-1	TRBD2	TRBJ2-7
TGTGCCAGCAGCTTGGTTCTAGCGGGAGTTCGTGAGCAGTTCTTC	CASSLVLAGVREQFF	-	TRBV5-5	TRBD2	TRBJ2-1
TGTGCCACCAGTGATCCCGGGACAGGGGCCTACAATGAGCAGTTCTTC	CATSDPGTGAYNEQFF	few	TRBV24-1	TRBD1	TRBJ2-1
TGCGCCAGCAGCTTCGGGGGAGGGGCCAACGTCCTGACTTTC	CASSFGGGANVLTF	-	TRBV5-1	-	TRBJ2-6
TGCGCCAGCAGCCAAGGCCTGGATAGCGGTATCTACGAGCAGTACTTC	CASSQGLDSGIYEQYF	-	TRBV4-1	-	TRBJ2-7